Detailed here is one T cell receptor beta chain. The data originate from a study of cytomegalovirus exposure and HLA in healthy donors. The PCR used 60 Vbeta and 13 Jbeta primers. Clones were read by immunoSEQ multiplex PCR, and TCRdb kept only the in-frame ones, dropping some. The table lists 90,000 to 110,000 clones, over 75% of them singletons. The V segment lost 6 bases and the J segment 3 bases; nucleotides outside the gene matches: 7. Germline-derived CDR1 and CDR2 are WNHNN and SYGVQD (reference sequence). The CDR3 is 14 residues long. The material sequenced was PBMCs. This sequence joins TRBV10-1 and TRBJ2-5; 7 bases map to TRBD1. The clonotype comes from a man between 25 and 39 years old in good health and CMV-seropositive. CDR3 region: CASSKTGTEETQYF. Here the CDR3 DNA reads TGCGCCAGCAGCAAAACCGGGACAGAAGAGACCCAGTACTTC.